The source of this T cell receptor beta chain is a study of cytomegalovirus exposure and HLA in healthy donors. The CDR3 sequence is 15 residues long. V lost 0 bases to trimming and J lost 2 bases; unmatched junction nucleotides: 3. CDR1 and CDR2 (germline): GTSNPN, SVGIG (reference sequence). Study findings and constraints: A later analysis linked a missense variant in DCLRE1C to the trimming of TCR beta V and J genes. Presence/absence comparisons presumed near-even sequencing depth among donors. A later analysis showed HLA-associated TCR beta chains outstripping equally common others in clonal expansion.

The study sampled nominally healthy donors, though unrecorded immune exposures were likely. The primer mix had 60 Vbeta and 13 Jbeta primers. Clones were read by immunoSEQ multiplex PCR, and TCRdb kept only the in-frame ones, dropping some. The sample records around 150,000 clones, roughly 80% being singletons. On this clone itself: Its specificity is unknown.

The chain recombines TRBV30 with TRBJ2-1; 8 positions agree with TRBD2. This clonotype was obtained from a female donor in good health and CMV-seronegative. The specimen was PBMCs. CDR3 sequence: CAWSVRTSTYNEQFF. In DNA form, the CDR3 reads TGTGCCTGGAGTGTTCGGACTAGCACCTACAATGAGCAGTTCTTC.